This T cell receptor (beta chain) was found in a study of long-term antiretroviral therapy in people with HIV. Regarding the study as a whole: In HIV, the repertoires covered a tighter span of CDR3 lengths than in controls.

Concerning this clone: Its antigen is not known.

Researchers report immunoSEQ v3.0 was run at survey level. A per-sample goal of roughly 40,000-55,000 T-cell genomes was targeted by sequencing. Method: immunoSEQ multiplex PCR; TCRdb's copy keeps in-frame clones and lacks some. The sample consists of some 35,000 clones, about 70% of them appearing once. Held in samples before DNA extraction were roughly 1-10 million cryopreserved PBMC. The germline gives CDR1 WNHNN, CDR2 SYGVQD (reference sequence). With V trimmed by 4 bases and J by 3 bases, 1 base remained unmatched. CDR3 length: 13 residues. This TCR derives from a man in his forties or fifties with HIV. The J gene is TRBJ2-7, the V gene TRBV10-1; 9 positions agree with TRBD2. The specimen comprised unsorted PBMCs, sampled 3 years after starting antiretroviral therapy. CDR3 nucleotide sequence: TGCGCCAGCAGTGTAGCGGGGGACTACGAGCAGTACTTC. Protein sequence: CASSVAGDYEQYF.